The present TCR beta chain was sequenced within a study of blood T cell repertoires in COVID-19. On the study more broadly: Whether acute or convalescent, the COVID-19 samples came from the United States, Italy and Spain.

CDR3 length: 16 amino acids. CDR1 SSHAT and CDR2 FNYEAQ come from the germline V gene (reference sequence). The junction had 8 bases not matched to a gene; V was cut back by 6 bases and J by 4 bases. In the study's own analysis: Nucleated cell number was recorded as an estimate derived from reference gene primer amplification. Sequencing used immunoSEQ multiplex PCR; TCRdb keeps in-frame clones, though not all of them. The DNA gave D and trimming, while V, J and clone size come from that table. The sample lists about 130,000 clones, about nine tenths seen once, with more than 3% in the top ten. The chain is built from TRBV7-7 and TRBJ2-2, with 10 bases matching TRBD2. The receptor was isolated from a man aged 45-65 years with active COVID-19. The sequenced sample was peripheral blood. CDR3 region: CASSPVAGGSTGELFF. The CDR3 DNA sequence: TGTGCCAGCAGTCCTGTAGCGGGAGGTTCCACCGGGGAGCTGTTTTTT.